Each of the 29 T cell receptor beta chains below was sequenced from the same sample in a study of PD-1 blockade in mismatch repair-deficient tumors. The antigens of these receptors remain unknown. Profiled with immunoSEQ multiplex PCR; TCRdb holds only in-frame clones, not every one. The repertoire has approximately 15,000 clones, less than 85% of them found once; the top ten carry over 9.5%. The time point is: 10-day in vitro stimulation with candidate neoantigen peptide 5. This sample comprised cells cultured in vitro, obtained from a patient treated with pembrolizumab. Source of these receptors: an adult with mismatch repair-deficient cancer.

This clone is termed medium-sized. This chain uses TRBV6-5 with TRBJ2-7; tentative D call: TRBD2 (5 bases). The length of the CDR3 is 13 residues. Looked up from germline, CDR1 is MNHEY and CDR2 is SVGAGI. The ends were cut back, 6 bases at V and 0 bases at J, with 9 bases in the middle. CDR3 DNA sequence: TGTGCCAGCAGACACCGGGACTCCTACGAGCAGTACTTC. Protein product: CASRHRDSYEQYF.

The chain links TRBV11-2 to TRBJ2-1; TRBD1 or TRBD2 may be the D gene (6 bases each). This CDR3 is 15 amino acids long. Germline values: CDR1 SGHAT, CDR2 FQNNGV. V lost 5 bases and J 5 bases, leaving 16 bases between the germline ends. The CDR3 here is CASSRGGGGHNEQFF. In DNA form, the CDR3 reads TGTGCCAGCAGCCGTGGAGGAGGGGGACACAATGAGCAGTTCTTC.

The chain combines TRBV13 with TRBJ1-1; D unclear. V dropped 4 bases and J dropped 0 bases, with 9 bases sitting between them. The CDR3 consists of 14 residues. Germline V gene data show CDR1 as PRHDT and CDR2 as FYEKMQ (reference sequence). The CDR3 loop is CASSSFQVNTEAFF. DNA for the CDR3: TGTGCCAGCAGCTCGTTTCAGGTGAACACTGAAGCTTTCTTT.

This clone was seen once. The CDR3 sequence: CASSDSNRGEEYGYTF. Here the CDR3 DNA reads TGTGCCAGCAGTGACTCGAACAGGGGGGAAGAGTATGGCTACACCTTC. V is TRBV6-4 and J is TRBJ1-2, with 8 bases aligning to TRBD1. V shed 0 bases and J 5 bases; nucleotides not matched to a gene: 8. The CDR3 runs 16 residues. Germline values: CDR1 MRHNA, CDR2 SNTAGT.

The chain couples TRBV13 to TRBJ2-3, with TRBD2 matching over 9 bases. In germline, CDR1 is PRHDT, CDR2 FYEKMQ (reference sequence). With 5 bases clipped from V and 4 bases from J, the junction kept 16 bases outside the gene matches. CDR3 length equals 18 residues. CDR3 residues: CASSPNLGREGLADTQYF. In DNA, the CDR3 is TGTGCCAGCAGCCCAAATCTCGGGCGGGAGGGCCTCGCAGATACGCAGTATTTT.

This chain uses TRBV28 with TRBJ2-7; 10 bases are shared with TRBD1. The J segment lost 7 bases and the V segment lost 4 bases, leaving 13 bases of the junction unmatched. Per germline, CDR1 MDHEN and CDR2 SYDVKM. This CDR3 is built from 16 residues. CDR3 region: CASSSPSGTGEIEQYF. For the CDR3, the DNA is TGTGCCAGCAGTTCCCCCTCCGGGACAGGGGAAATAGAGCAGTACTTC.

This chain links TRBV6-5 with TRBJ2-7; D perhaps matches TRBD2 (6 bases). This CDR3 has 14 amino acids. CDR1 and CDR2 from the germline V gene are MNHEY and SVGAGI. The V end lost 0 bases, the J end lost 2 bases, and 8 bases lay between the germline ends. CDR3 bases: TGTGCCAGCAGTTACTCGGCTAGCGCCTACGAGCAGTACTTC. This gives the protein CASSYSASAYEQYF.

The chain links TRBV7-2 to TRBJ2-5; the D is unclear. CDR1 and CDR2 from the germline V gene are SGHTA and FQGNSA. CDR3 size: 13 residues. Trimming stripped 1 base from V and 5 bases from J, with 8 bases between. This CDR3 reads CASSLGTSETQYF. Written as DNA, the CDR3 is TGTGCCAGCAGCTTAGGGACCTCGGAGACCCAGTACTTC.

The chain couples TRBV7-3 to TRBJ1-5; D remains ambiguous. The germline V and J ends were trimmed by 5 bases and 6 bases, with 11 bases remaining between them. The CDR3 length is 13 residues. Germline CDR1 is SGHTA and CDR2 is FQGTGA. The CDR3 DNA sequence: TGTGCCAGCAGCCAAGGGTATTCTCAGCCCCAGCATTTT. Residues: CASSQGYSQPQHF.

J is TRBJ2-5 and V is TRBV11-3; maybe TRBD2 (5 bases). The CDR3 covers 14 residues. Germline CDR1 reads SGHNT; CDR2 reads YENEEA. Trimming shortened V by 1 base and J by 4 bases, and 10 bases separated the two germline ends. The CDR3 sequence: CASSLGAELETQYF. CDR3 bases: TGTGCCAGCAGCTTAGGAGCGGAGCTAGAGACCCAGTACTTC. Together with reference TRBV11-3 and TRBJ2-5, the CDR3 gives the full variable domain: EAGVVQSPRYKIIEKKQPVAFWCNPISGHNTLYWYLQNLGQGPELLIRYENEEAVDDSQLPKDRFSAERLKGVDSTLKIQPAELGDSAVYLCASSLGAELETQYFGPGTRLLVL.

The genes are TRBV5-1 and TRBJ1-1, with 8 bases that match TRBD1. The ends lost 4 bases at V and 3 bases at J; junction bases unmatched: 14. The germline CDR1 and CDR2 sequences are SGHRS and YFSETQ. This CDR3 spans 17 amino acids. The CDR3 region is CASSPQTGAAAYTEAFF. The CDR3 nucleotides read TGCGCCAGCAGCCCCCAGACAGGGGCCGCGGCTTACACTGAAGCTTTCTTT.

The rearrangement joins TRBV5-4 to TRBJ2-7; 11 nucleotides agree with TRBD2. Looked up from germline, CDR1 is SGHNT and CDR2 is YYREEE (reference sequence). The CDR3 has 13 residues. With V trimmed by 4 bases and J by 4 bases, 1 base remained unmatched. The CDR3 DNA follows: TGTGCCAGCAGCCGGACTAGCGGGTACGAGCAGTACTTC. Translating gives CASSRTSGYEQYF.

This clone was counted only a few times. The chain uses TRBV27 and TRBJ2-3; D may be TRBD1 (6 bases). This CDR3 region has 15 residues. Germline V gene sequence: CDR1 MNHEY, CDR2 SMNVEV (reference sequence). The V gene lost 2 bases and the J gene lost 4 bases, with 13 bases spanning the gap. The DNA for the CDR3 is TGTGCCAGCAGTTTAGGGGGCCTAAGGGCAGATACGCAGTATTTT. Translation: CASSLGGLRADTQYF.

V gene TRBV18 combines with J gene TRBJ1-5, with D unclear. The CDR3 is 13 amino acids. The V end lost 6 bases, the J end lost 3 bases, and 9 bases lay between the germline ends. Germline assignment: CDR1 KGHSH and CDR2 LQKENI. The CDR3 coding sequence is TGTGCCAGCTCCCCTACCTTCAATCAGCCCCAGCATTTT. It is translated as CASSPTFNQPQHF.

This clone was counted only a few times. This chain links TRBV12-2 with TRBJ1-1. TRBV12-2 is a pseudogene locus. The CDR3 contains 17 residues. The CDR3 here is CASRLAGRGSENTEAFF. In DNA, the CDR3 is TGTGCAAGTCGCTTAGCCGGGAGGGGAAGCGAGAACACTGAAGCTTTCTTT.

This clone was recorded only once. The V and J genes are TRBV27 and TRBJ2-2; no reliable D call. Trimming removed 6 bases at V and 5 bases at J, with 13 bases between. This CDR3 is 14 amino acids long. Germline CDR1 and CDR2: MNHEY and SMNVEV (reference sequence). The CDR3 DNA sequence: TGTGCCAGCAGCCTATCCGTTGGGACCGGGGAGCTGTTTTTT. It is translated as CASSLSVGTGELFF.

The CDR3, as DNA: TGTGCCAGCAGCTTAAGAAGGGAGCAGCCCCAGCATTTT. The encoded protein is CASSLRREQPQHF. The chain links TRBV7-2 to TRBJ1-5; D gene unclear. Germline CDR1 SGHTA, CDR2 FQGNSA. The CDR3 sequence is 13 residues long. The germline V and J ends were trimmed by 2 bases and 7 bases, with 9 bases remaining between them.

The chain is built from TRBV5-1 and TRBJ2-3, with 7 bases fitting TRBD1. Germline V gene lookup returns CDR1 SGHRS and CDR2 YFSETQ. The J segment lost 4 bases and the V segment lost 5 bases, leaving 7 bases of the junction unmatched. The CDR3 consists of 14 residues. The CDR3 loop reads CASRRQGNPDTQYF. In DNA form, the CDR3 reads TGCGCCAGCAGGAGACAGGGTAACCCAGATACGCAGTATTTT.

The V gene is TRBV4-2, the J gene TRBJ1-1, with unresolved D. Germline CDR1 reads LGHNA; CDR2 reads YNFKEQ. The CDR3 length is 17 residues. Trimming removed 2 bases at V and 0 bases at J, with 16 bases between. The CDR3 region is CASSQSSASPLNTEAFF. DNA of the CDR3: TGTGCCAGCAGCCAATCATCCGCGTCCCCCCTGAACACTGAAGCTTTCTTT.

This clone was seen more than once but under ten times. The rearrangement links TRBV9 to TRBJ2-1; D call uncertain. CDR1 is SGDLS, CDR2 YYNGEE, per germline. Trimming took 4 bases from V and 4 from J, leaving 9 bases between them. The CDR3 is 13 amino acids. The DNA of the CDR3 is TGTGCCAGCAGCTCCCGTCGGTACAATGAGCAGTTCTTC. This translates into CASSSRRYNEQFF.

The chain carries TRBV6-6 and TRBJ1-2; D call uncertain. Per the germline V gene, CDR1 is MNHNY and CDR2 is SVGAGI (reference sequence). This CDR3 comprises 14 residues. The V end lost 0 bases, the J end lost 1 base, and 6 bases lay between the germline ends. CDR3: CASSYSGGNYGYTF. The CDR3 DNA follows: TGTGCCAGCAGTTACTCCGGCGGTAACTATGGCTACACCTTC.

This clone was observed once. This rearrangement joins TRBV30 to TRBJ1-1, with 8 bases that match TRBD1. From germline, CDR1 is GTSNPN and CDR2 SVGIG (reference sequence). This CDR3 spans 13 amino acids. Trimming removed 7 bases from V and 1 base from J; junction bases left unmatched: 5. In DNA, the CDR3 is TGTGCCTCACAGGGGGACGGGAACACTGAAGCTTTCTTT. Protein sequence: CASQGDGNTEAFF. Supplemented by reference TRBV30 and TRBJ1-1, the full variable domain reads SQTIHQWPATLVQPVGSPLSLECTVEGTSNPNLYWYRQAAGRGLQLLFYSVGIGQISSEVPQNLSASRPQDRQFILSSKKLLLSDSGFYLCASQGDGNTEAFFGQGTRLTVV.

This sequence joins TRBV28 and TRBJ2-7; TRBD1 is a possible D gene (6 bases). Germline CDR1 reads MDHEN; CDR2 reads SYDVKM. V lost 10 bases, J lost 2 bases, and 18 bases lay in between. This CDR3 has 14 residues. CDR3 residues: CATCRQVPTYEQYF. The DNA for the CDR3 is TGTGCCACTTGCAGACAGGTGCCTACCTACGAGCAGTACTTC.

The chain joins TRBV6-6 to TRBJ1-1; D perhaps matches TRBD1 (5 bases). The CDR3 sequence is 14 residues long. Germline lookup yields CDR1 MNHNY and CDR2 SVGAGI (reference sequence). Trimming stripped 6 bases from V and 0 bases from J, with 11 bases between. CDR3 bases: TGTGCCAGCAGGATCACAGGCGTGAACACTGAAGCTTTCTTT. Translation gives CASRITGVNTEAFF.

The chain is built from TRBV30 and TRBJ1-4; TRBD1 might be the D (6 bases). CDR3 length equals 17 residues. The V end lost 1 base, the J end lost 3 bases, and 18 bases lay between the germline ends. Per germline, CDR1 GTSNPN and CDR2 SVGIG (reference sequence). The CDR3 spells CAWSDPQVGTPNEKLFF. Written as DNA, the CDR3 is TGTGCCTGGAGTGACCCGCAGGTGGGGACACCTAATGAAAAACTGTTTTTT. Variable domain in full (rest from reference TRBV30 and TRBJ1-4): SQTIHQWPATLVQPVGSPLSLECTVEGTSNPNLYWYRQAAGRGLQLLFYSVGIGQISSEVPQNLSASRPQDRQFILSSKKLLLSDSGFYLCAWSDPQVGTPNEKLFFGSGTQLSVL.

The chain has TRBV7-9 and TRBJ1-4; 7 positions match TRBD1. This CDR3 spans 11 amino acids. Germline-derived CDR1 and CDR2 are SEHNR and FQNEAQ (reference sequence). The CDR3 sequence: CAYRQGEKLFF. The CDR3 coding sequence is TGTGCTTATCGACAGGGTGAAAAACTGTTTTTT.

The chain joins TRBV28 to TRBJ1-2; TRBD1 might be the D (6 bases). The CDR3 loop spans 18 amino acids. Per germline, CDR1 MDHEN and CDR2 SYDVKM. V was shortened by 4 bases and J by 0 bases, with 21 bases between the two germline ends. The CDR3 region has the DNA TGTGCCAGCAGTTCCTTTCCAAGCGAGAGGGGGGCTAACTATGGCTACACCTTC. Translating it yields CASSSFPSERGANYGYTF.

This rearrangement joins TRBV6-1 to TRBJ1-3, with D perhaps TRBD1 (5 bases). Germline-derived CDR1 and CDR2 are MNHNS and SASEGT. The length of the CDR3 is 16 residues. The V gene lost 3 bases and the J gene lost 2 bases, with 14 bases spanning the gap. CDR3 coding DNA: TGTGCCAGCAGTGAGAACTCGGCAGGGACTGGAAACACCATATATTTT. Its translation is CASSENSAGTGNTIYF.

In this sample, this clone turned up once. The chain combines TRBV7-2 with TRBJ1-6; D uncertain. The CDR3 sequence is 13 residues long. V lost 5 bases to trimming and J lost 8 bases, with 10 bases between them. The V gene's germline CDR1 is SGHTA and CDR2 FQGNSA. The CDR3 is CASSPLLYSPLHF. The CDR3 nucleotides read TGTGCCAGCAGCCCCCTACTTTATTCACCCCTCCACTTT.